Given below is one T cell receptor beta chain in context. This entry comes from a study of control samples from healthy donors and cancer patients. Trimming removed 3 bases from V and 5 bases from J; junction bases left unmatched: 10. Germline assignment: CDR1 SGHVS and CDR2 FNYEAQ. This CDR3 spans 16 amino acids. TCRdb's table, derived via immunoSEQ multiplex PCR, lists solely in-frame clones and lacks some. The repertoire consists of under 85,000 clones, with about 92% occurring once and the leading ten covering roughly 6%. The TCR originated in a man in his 60s with colorectal cancer. Sequenced sample: PBMCs. The chain joins TRBV7-6 to TRBJ2-5; 9 bases agree with TRBD2. The CDR3, as DNA: TGTGCCAGCAGCTTCAGGGGCGGGGGGGCCACCGAGACCCAGTACTTC. It codes for CASSFRGGGATETQYF.